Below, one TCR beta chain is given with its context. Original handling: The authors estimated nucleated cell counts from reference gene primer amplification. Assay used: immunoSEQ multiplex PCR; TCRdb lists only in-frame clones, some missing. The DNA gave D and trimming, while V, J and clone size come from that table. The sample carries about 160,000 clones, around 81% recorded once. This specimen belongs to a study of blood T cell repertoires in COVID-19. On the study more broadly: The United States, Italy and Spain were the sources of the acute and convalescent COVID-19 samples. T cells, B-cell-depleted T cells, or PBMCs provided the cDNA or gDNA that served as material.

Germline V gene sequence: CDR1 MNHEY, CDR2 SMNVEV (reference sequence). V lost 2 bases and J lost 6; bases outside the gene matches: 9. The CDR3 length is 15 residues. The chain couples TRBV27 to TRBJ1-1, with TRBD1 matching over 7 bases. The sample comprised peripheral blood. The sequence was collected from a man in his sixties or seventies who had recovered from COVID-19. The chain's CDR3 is CASSLGGGYVSEAFF. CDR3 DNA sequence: TGTGCCAGCAGTTTAGGAGGGGGCTATGTCTCTGAAGCTTTCTTT.